This T cell receptor (beta chain) emerged from a study of cytomegalovirus exposure and HLA in healthy donors. V lost 6 bases to trimming and J lost 1 base; unmatched junction nucleotides: 1. CDR3 length equals 14 residues. Germline CDR1 reads MNHNS; CDR2 reads SASEGT. The PCR contained 60 Vbeta and 13 Jbeta primers. Method: immunoSEQ multiplex PCR; TCRdb's copy keeps in-frame clones and lacks some. This table holds around 97,000 clones, around 9.6% found once. Study-wide findings and caveats: The authors enumerated roughly 160 TCR beta chains as linked to cytomegalovirus. A reported reduction in N-insertions relative to the 666-donor mean was seen in an Asian-associated ancestry cluster in a later analysis.

As for this clone: Its target is unknown.

Sequencing was done on a sample of PBMCs. The chain links TRBV6-1 to TRBJ2-2, with TRBD1 matching over 8 bases. This clonotype originated in a man over 45 in good health and CMV-seropositive. The CDR3 loop reads CASRDRENTGELFF. CDR3 in DNA: TGTGCCAGCAGGGACAGGGAGAACACCGGGGAGCTGTTTTTT.